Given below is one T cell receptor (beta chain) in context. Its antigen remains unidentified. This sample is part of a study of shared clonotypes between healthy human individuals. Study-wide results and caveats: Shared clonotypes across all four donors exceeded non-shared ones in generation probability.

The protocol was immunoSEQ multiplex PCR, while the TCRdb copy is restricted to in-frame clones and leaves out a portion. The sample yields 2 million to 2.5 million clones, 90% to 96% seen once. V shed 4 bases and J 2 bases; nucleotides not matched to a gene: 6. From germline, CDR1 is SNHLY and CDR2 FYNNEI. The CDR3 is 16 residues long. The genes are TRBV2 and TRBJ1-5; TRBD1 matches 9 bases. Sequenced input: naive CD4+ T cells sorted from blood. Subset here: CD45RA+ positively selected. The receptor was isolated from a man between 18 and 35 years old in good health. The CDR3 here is CASSGTGGKGNQPQHF. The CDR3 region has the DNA TGTGCCAGCAGTGGCACAGGGGGCAAGGGCAATCAGCCCCAGCATTTT.